This T cell receptor (beta chain) originates from a study of cytomegalovirus exposure and HLA in healthy donors. This clone occurred once. Its target is unknown. Study outcomes and limitations: Available immune exposure information covered CMV serostatus only. There was a cluster of highly shared sequence variants that was likely a sequencing artifact. Most sequenced TCRs were rare (though some public TCRs occurred in many donors).

Germline V gene lookup returns CDR1 MGHRA and CDR2 YSYEKL. The CDR3 contains 13 residues. The ends were cut back, 8 bases at V and 2 bases at J, with 10 bases in the middle. Researchers ran the PCR with 60 Vbeta and 13 Jbeta primers. Assay: immunoSEQ multiplex PCR; the TCRdb copy retains only in-frame clones and omits some. The table lists about 120,000 clones, 60% to 85% of them singletons. The genes are TRBV4-1 and TRBJ2-1; D is possibly TRBD2 (6 bases). This TCR derives from a woman aged 40 to 50 in good health and CMV-seropositive. Sequenced material: PBMCs. The CDR3, as DNA: TGCGCCAGCGCATGGACTACCTACAATGAGCAGTTCTTC. This sequence encodes CASAWTTYNEQFF.